The source of this T cell receptor (beta chain) is a study of beta chain features in type 1 diabetes. Study information: Patient and healthy donor groups were alike in age, gender and cell yields. Overall study results and limits: A PCR bias possibly favoring shorter templates would apply equally to patients and controls. Type 1 diabetes patients had moderately but significantly shorter TCRB CDR3s in all four CD4+ subsets.

Cells sorted by CD45RO/CCR7/CD25/CD127/CD95/CD27 comprised CD4+ naive, central memory, regulatory and stem cell-like memory cells. The entirety of the isolated RNA underwent reverse transcription, so expressed TCRB transcripts were sequenced. Profiled with immunoSEQ multiplex PCR; TCRdb holds only in-frame clones, not every one. The sample includes around 280,000 clones, around 16% seen only once; the top ten take approximately 0.015%. V shed 2 bases and J shed 6 bases, with 17 bases lying between them. CDR3 length equals 16 residues. Germline CDR1 reads KGHSH; CDR2 reads LQKENI. Points on this clone: Its antigen remains unknown.

The sequence came from a young man with type 1 diabetes. The V gene is TRBV18, the J gene TRBJ1-5; D is unclear. Sequencing input: naive CD4+ T cells from blood. CDR3 sequence reads: CASSPNSLAGGQPQHF. CDR3 nucleotides: TGTGCCAGCTCACCAAACTCCCTGGCCGGAGGTCAGCCCCAGCATTTT.